This entry features one TCR beta chain sequence. The target antigen is unknown. The protocol was immunoSEQ multiplex PCR, while the TCRdb copy is restricted to in-frame clones and leaves out a portion. The sample consists of approximately 31,000 clones, roughly 85% of them appearing once. The record originates from a study of a mutant IDH1 vaccine in newly diagnosed glioma. Study-wide context: Following radiotherapy alone, or alongside temozolomide cycles, vaccination was started after an interval of 4-6 weeks. Averaging roughly 40 years of age, treated patients were around 60% male and roughly 40% female. Most patients had received both radiotherapy and temozolomide, the prior options being radiotherapy, temozolomide, or both.

Germline loops: CDR1 SEHNR, CDR2 FQNEAQ (reference sequence). CDR3 length: 13 residues. Trimming took off 7 bases at V and 3 bases at J, with 12 bases between the two ends. Time point described: week 35, safety follow-up. In every dose of vaccine, 300 ug of mutant IDH1 20-mer peptide was given alongside topical imiquimod. In weeks 1, 3, 5, 7, 11, 15, 19 and 23, patients were vaccinated. This TCR was sampled from a woman aged 18-35 years with glioma. The material was PBMCs, obtained from a glioma patient whose treatment included an IDH1 peptide vaccine. The J gene is TRBJ1-1, the V gene TRBV7-9; D is perhaps TRBD1 (5 bases). In nucleotides, the CDR3 is TGTGCCAGCACCCAGACGGGGGACACTGAAGCTTTCTTT. Protein sequence: CASTQTGDTEAFF.